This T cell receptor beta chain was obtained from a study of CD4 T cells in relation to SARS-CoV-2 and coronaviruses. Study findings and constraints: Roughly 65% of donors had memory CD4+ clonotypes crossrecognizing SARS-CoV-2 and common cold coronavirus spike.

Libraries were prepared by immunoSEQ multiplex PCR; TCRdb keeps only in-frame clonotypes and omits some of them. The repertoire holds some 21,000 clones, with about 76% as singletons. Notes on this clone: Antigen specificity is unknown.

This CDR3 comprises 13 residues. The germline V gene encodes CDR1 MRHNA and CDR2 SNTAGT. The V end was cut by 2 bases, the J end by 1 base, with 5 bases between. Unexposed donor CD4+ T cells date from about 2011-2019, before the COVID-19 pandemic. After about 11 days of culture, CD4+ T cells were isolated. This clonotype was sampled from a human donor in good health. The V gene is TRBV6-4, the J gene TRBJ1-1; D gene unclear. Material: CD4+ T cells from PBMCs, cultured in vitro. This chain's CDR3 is CASSDQENTEAFF. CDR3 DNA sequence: TGTGCCAGCAGTGACCAGGAGAACACTGAAGCTTTCTTT.